This T cell receptor (beta chain) was identified during a study of human T cells and chemical hapten exposure (dated by TCRdb to the early 2020s). For the study in its entirety: For sensitization, 2% DPC in acetone was applied to a roughly 2 cm by roughly 2 cm area of upper inner arm skin. Patients additionally received weekly therapeutic DPC doses to the scalp throughout the roughly 25-week study period. Patch testing was done on the upper back using Finn chambers containing 0.01% DPC, and results were scored after 6 days according to International Contact Dermatitis Research Group standards. Most of the patients in the cohort were female, and the cohort covered alopecia areata with under or over 50% scalp involvement, alopecia totalis and alopecia universalis. Libraries were pooled for sequencing, and variation in per-sample TCR yields was attributed mainly to small differences in library volumes within the pool. Peripheral blood TCR repertoire changes were tracked in vivo in alopecia patients during primary and secondary sensitization to the hapten diphenylcyclopropenone (DPC). Patient blood was sampled pre-sensitization (week 0) and at 2, 6 and about 24 weeks after DPC sensitization. About 29 alopecia patients gave blood for TCR sequencing at one to four time points (pre-sensitization, 2, 6 and 24 weeks).

Libraries were built with RACE. Instrument used: NextSeq 500. During library preparation, unique molecular identifiers were attached to individual cDNA molecules so that TCRs could be counted in a quantitative, reproducible way. For every blood RNA sample, sequencing covered both the TCR alpha and TCR beta chains. As for the original processing: Samples had a median of 95,638 TCRs, with a range from roughly 23,224 to 700,000. The Decombinator software suite was used to annotate the V, J and CDR3 of the TCR reads. For PS versus PT1 abundance plots, all samples were subsampled to the same number of TCRs (28,000). Expanded TCRs were defined as absent before sensitization and observed at least eight times at the 2-week time point. TCRdb reran the public reads through fastp at Q25 and MiXCR, keeping productive beta chains. Identical CDR3 protein sequences are pooled into one entry, listed with their most common genes and DNA. The V and J calls, along with clone size, are taken from TCRdb and not from the paper's own processing. This sample lists under 450,000 distinct CDR3 sequences; approximately 4.4% were detected once. Under 3% of the sample is in the top ten clones.

CDR3 length: 15 amino acids, cysteine to phenylalanine. Only the CDR3 DNA stays, 45 bases, in frame from base 1. CDR1 and CDR2 were assigned from the germline V gene as MNHEY and SVGEGT. The junction shows trimming of 2 bases on V and 0 bases on J, plus 11 bases between the germline ends. There are many counts of this clonotype. There is no known antigen for this receptor. The input lacks base qualities; no much larger clone sits a single base away. Per the publication, the time point label means: patch test 1, 2 weeks after DPC sensitization. Interpreted using the paper, the treatment or condition label stands for: therapeutic diphenylcyclopropenone sensitization with weekly scalp DPC. Blood at each patch-test visit was drawn before the patch test was applied. Patients were considered eligible if aged 18 to 70, diagnosed with alopecia and deemed suitable for DPC therapy, and patients were excluded if pregnant. Unfractionated whole blood was collected in Tempus Blood RNA tubes, and total RNA was extracted from that blood.

Overall study outcomes, separate from this receptor: Because all patients had alopecia, a presumed autoimmune disease, the immune response of the patients might differ from that of healthy individuals. Repeated subsampling changed both the strength of the expansion versus patch-test correlation and the threshold at which that correlation became significant. Expanded TCRs formed significantly more large CDR3 similarity clusters than pre-sensitization or healthy control sets, consistent with antigen-driven responses. Patch test score correlated positively with the number of PT1 expanded TCRs, reaching significance at thresholds 8, 16 and 32 but not at 4. No change with DPC sensitization was found in the number of TCRs above 1 in 1000 frequency, and no evidence of global repertoire structure alterations was found.

This TCR derives from a woman between 45 and 60 years old with alopecia areata. Some clones in this sample may be carry-over from other donors' samples. The sequences come from whole blood, collected in connection with sensitization to the hapten diphenylcyclopropenone (DPC). The sequence links TRBV6-2 or TRBV6-3 to TRBJ2-7; TRBD2 is possibly the D segment (5 matching bases). The bases are TGTGCCAGCAGTTACGAGGGTAGCAGCTCCTACGAGCAGTACTTC. Translated, this gives CASSYEGSSSYEQYF.